This TCR beta chain was observed in a study of early T cells in non-severe SARS-CoV-2 infection. This CDR3 is built from 14 residues. V was trimmed by 3 bases and J by 4 bases, leaving 10 bases between them. CDR1 and CDR2 from the germline V gene are LGHDT and YNNKEL (reference sequence). This clonotype was observed a few times. Using its own MiXCR run on the 5' RACE reads, TCRdb lists one record per CDR3 protein. The sample yields 70,000 or so distinct CDR3 sequences, 9% to 15% seen once. The sequenced sample consisted of whole blood. The chain employs TRBV3-1 and TRBJ1-5, with D uncertain. The receptor comes from an adult who was a healthcare worker with PCR-confirmed SARS-CoV-2 infection or an uninfected control (not recorded which). This CDR3 reads CASSHGRQNQPQHF. The CDR3 bases are TGTGCCAGCAGCCACGGACGGCAGAATCAGCCCCAGCATTTT.